This is a list of T cell receptor beta chains from one sample in a study of cytomegalovirus exposure and HLA in healthy donors. The protocol was immunoSEQ multiplex PCR, while the TCRdb copy is restricted to in-frame clones and leaves out a portion. The sample gives 190,000 or so clones, 65% to 85% of which show up once; 2.8% is in the top ten. Sequencing was done on a sample of PBMCs. Receptor source: a woman younger than 30 in good health and CMV-seropositive. The CDR3 runs from the conserved cysteine through the conserved F or W. The D gene is left open where the match is weak. Expanded clones are given a class, and other clones once, few, many or no size at all.

v_gene: TRBV2; abundance: .; j_gene: TRBJ2-3; d_gene: TRBD1; CDR3aa: CASRKTGAKGDTQYF; CDR3nt: TGTGCCAGCAGGAAAACAGGGGCGAAGGGAGATACGCAGTATTTT
v_gene: TRBV9; abundance: .; j_gene: TRBJ1-3; d_gene: .; CDR3aa: CASSVTTGNVYAGNTIYF; CDR3nt: TGTGCCAGCAGCGTAACAACAGGGAATGTATATGCTGGAAACACCATATATTTT
v_gene: TRBV5-4; abundance: .; j_gene: TRBJ2-3; d_gene: .; CDR3aa: CASSPSGGTDTQYF; CDR3nt: TGTGCCAGCAGCCCCTCCGGAGGCACAGATACGCAGTATTTT
v_gene: TRBV4-1; abundance: .; j_gene: TRBJ2-1; d_gene: .; CDR3aa: CASSQHSGRANNEQFF; CDR3nt: TGCGCCAGCAGCCAACATAGCGGAAGGGCAAACAATGAGCAGTTCTTC
v_gene: TRBV5-1; abundance: few; j_gene: TRBJ1-6; d_gene: .; CDR3aa: CASSLVGRSPLHF; CDR3nt: TGCGCCAGCAGCTTGGTTGGGAGATCACCCCTCCACTTT
v_gene: TRBV5-1; abundance: .; j_gene: TRBJ1-2; d_gene: .; CDR3aa: CASRSGELYGYTF; CDR3nt: TGCGCCAGCCGCTCAGGGGAACTCTATGGCTACACCTTC
v_gene: TRBV11-2; abundance: .; j_gene: TRBJ1-1; d_gene: .; CDR3aa: CASSFGHTEAFF; CDR3nt: TGTGCCAGCAGCTTCGGTCACACTGAAGCTTTCTTT
v_gene: TRBV5-6; abundance: once; j_gene: TRBJ1-1; d_gene: TRBD1; CDR3aa: CASSLFTRTGGTEAFF; CDR3nt: TGTGCCAGCAGCTTGTTTACTAGGACAGGGGGCACTGAAGCTTTCTTT
v_gene: TRBV11-2; abundance: .; j_gene: TRBJ2-3; d_gene: .; CDR3aa: CASSLDRGGPTDTQYF; CDR3nt: TGTGCCAGCAGCTTAGATCGCGGGGGCCCCACAGATACGCAGTATTTT
v_gene: TRBV2; abundance: .; j_gene: TRBJ2-5; d_gene: TRBD1; CDR3aa: CASSPGQRRETQYF; CDR3nt: TGTGCCAGCAGCCCGGGACAGCGACGGGAGACCCAGTACTTC
v_gene: TRBV5-4; abundance: .; j_gene: TRBJ2-7; d_gene: TRBD1; CDR3aa: CASSSGAGTGWYEQYF; CDR3nt: TGTGCCAGCAGCTCAGGAGCCGGGACAGGGTGGTACGAGCAGTACTTC
v_gene: TRBV6-1; abundance: .; j_gene: TRBJ2-7; d_gene: TRBD2; CDR3aa: CASSEWERGGDEQYF; CDR3nt: TGTGCCAGCAGTGAATGGGAGCGGGGGGGCGACGAGCAGTACTTC
v_gene: TRBV9; abundance: .; j_gene: TRBJ2-5; d_gene: TRBD2; CDR3aa: CASSDSSGAQETQYF; CDR3nt: TGTGCCAGCAGCGACTCTAGCGGGGCACAAGAGACCCAGTACTTC
v_gene: TRBV7-6; abundance: .; j_gene: TRBJ2-3; d_gene: .; CDR3aa: CASSGLEASTDTQYF; CDR3nt: TGTGCCAGCAGCGGACTTGAGGCGTCCACAGATACGCAGTATTTT
v_gene: TRBV5-5; abundance: .; j_gene: TRBJ2-7; d_gene: .; CDR3aa: CASSLVARSAGEQYF; CDR3nt: TGTGCCAGCAGCTTGGTGGCTAGATCTGCGGGGGAGCAGTACTTC